These 11 T cell receptor beta chains were all obtained from the same sample, sequenced in a study of cytomegalovirus exposure and HLA in healthy donors. Amplification used 60 Vbeta primers and 13 Jbeta primers. The method was immunoSEQ multiplex PCR; TCRdb's version includes in-frame clones alone and lacks a portion of them. The sample lists 150,000 to 200,000 clones; roughly 75% were seen once. Sequencing was done on a sample of PBMCs. The receptors were sampled from a man aged 40-55 years in good health and CMV-seronegative.

This clone has just a few counts. The chain joins TRBV4-1 to TRBJ2-1, with D possibly being TRBD2 (6 bases). The CDR3 has 16 amino acids. The V and J ends lost 1 base and 3 bases respectively, with 13 bases between them. Germline lookup yields CDR1 MGHRA and CDR2 YSYEKL. Here the CDR3 reads CASSQGAGLLYNEQFF. The CDR3 DNA reads TGCGCCAGCAGCCAAGGGGCGGGACTTCTCTACAATGAGCAGTTCTTC.

For the CDR3, the DNA is TGTGCCAGCAGTTCGGCTAGCGGTTACGAGCAGTACTTC. It translates to CASSSASGYEQYF. This chain joins TRBV6-5 and TRBJ2-7; 7 bases agree with TRBD2. The J segment lost 4 bases and the V segment lost 4 bases, leaving 4 bases of the junction unmatched. The CDR3 totals 13 residues. Germline CDR1 reads MNHEY; CDR2 reads SVGAGI.

The chain carries TRBV4-3 and TRBJ1-2; 7 bases align to TRBD1. The CDR3 is made up of 14 amino acids. The trim removed 3 bases at V and 4 bases at J, leaving 5 bases unmatched. Germline V gene data show CDR1 as LGHNA and CDR2 as YSLEER. The CDR3 is CASSHGAGGYGYTF. CDR3 bases: TGCGCCAGCAGCCATGGGGCAGGGGGCTATGGCTACACCTTC.

The genes are TRBV19 and TRBJ1-4, with D possibly being TRBD1 (6 bases). The CDR3 runs to 14 residues. Germline CDR1 reads LNHDA; CDR2 reads SQIVND (reference sequence). Deletions cut 5 bases from V and 15 bases from J, with 22 bases between. CDR3 protein: CASSPQTGQKTLFF. The CDR3 DNA reads TGTGCCAGTAGTCCCCAGACAGGCCAAAAAACTTTGTTTTTT.

J is TRBJ2-7 and V is TRBV7-4; 7 positions agree with TRBD1. Germline lookup yields CDR1 SGHVT and CDR2 SQSDAQ. This CDR3 spans 15 amino acids. The J segment lost 2 bases and the V segment lost 6 bases, leaving 10 bases of the junction unmatched. CDR3 sequence: CASRLQGKGAYEQYF. The CDR3 coding sequence is TGTGCCAGCAGACTACAGGGGAAGGGGGCCTACGAGCAGTACTTC.

This chain connects TRBV5-1 to TRBJ1-6, with 7 bases aligning to TRBD1. V shed 5 bases and J 7 bases; nucleotides not matched to a gene: 9. The CDR3 has 15 amino acids. Per the germline V gene, CDR1 is SGHRS and CDR2 is YFSETQ. The CDR3 bases are TGCGCCAGCAGGGGCTCCGGGACAGAAAATTCACCCCTCCACTTT. Its protein is CASRGSGTENSPLHF.

The chain employs TRBV5-4 and TRBJ2-2; perhaps TRBD1 as D (6 bases). V lost 4 bases, J lost 1 base, and 11 bases lay in between. Germline V gene sequence: CDR1 SGHNT, CDR2 YYREEE (reference sequence). The CDR3 loop spans 15 amino acids. DNA of the CDR3: TGTGCCAGCAGCCAACCAGGGGAGAACACCGGGGAGCTGTTTTTT. Protein sequence: CASSQPGENTGELFF.

J is TRBJ2-2 and V is TRBV27; D is ambiguous. Germline V CDR1 and CDR2: MNHEY, SMNVEV (reference sequence). V dropped 7 bases and J dropped 4 bases, with 7 bases sitting between them. The length of the CDR3 is 12 residues. As DNA, the CDR3 is TGTGCCAGCACCAGTTTCACCGGGGAGCTGTTTTTT. Amino acid sequence: CASTSFTGELFF.

The CDR3, as DNA: TGTGCTAGTAAGAGACAGCAATCTCGCGAGCAGTACTTC. Translated: CASKRQQSREQYF. The chain recombines TRBV12-5 with TRBJ2-7; D may be TRBD1 (5 bases). V was pared by 8 bases and J by 6 bases, with 17 bases between. CDR1 is LGHNT, CDR2 FRNRAP, per germline. This CDR3 is 13 amino acids long. Filled out from reference TRBV12-5 and TRBJ2-7, the complete variable domain reads DARVTQTPRHKVTEMGQEVTMRCQPILGHNTVFWYRQTMMQGLELLAYFRNRAPLDDSGMPKDRFSAEMPDATLATLKIQPSEPRDSAVYFCASKRQQSREQYFGPGTRLTVT.

This chain uses TRBV7-8 with TRBJ1-3; D may be TRBD1 (5 bases). V was trimmed by 10 bases and J by 3 bases, leaving 10 bases between them. The CDR3 runs 12 residues. CDR1 and CDR2 from the germline V gene are SGHVS and FQNEAQ. CDR3 sequence reads: CATGAHGNTIYF. CDR3 nucleotides: TGTGCCACTGGGGCCCATGGAAACACCATATATTTT.

The chain employs TRBV11-3 and TRBJ2-5, with 10 nucleotides matching TRBD2. The CDR3 has 14 residues. CDR1 SGHNT and CDR2 YENEEA come from the germline V gene. The V gene end was trimmed by 2 bases and the J gene end by 5 bases; junction bases not matched to a gene: 2. CDR3 DNA: TGTGCCAGCAGCTTACTAGCGGGAGCTGAGACCCAGTACTTC. Its translation: CASSLLAGAETQYF.